This note documents a single T cell receptor (beta chain) sequence. The sample originates from a study of blood T cell repertoires in COVID-19. Looking at the study overall: COVID-19 samples collected from the United States, Italy and Spain covered acute and convalescent phases. PBMCs, B-cell-depleted T cells, or T cells were the source of the cDNA or gDNA that made up the material.

Authors' analysis steps: From reference gene primer amplification, estimates of nucleated cell counts were derived. Profiled with immunoSEQ multiplex PCR; TCRdb holds only in-frame clones, not every one. The DNA gave D and trimming, while V, J and clone size come from that table. Altogether roughly 570,000 clones are present, about 89% being singletons, with the ten largest covering 7.5% to 9%. Deletions cut 4 bases from V and 7 bases from J, with 10 bases between. The CDR3 has 13 amino acids. Germline CDR1 SGHTA, CDR2 FQGNSA. This chain joins TRBV7-2 and TRBJ2-2; D uncertain. The TCR was taken from a woman aged 45-65 years with COVID-19, enrolled during active disease. The sequenced sample consisted of peripheral blood. The CDR3 DNA reads TGTGCCAGCAGCTCCTACTTGCGCGGGGAGCTGTTTTTT. Translated: CASSSYLRGELFF.